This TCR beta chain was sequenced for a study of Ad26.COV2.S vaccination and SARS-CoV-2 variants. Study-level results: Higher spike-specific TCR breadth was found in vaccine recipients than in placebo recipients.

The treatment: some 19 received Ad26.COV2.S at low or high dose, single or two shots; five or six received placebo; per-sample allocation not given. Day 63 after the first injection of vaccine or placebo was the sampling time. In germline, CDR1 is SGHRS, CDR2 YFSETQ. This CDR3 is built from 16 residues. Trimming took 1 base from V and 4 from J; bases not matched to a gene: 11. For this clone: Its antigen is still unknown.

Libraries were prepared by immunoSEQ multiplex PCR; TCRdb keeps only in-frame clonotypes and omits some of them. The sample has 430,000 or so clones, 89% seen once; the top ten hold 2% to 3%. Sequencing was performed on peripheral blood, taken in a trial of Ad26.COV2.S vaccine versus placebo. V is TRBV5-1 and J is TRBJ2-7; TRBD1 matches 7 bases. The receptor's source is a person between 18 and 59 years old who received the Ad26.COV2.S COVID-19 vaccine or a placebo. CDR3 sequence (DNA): TGCGCCAGCAGCTTGCACCTCGGGACAGCCTCATACGAGCAGTACTTC. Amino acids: CASSLHLGTASYEQYF.